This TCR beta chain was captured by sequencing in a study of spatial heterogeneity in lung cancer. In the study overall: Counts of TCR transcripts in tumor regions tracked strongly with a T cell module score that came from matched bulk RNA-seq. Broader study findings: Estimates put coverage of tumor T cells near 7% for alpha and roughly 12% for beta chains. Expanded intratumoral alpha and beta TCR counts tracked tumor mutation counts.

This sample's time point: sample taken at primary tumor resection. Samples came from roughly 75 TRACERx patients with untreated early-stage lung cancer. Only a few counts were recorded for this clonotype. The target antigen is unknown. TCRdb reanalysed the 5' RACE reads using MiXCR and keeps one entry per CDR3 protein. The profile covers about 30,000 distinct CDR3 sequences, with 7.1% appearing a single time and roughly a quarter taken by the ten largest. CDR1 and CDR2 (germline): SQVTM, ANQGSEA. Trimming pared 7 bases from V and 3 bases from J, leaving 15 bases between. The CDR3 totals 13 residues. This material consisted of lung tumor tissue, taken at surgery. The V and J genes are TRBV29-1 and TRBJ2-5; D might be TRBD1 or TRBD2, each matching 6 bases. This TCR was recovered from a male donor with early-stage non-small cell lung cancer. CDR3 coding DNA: TGCAGCGCCGCCCGGGGGCGTGAAGAGACCCAGTACTTC. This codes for CSAARGREETQYF.